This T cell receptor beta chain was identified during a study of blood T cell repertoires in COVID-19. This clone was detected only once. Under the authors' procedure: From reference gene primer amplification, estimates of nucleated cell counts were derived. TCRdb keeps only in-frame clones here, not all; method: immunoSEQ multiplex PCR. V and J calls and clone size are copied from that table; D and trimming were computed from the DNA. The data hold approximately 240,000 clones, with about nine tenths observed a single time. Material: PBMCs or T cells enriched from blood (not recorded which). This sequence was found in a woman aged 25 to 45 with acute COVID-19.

The CDR3 here is CASSITPSNQPQHF. CDR3 nucleotides: TGTGCCAGTAGTATAACACCTAGCAATCAGCCCCAGCATTTT. The J gene is TRBJ1-5, the V gene TRBV19; D gene unclear. The germline V and J ends were trimmed by 2 bases and 0 bases, with 5 bases remaining between them. CDR3 size: 14 residues. In germline, CDR1 is LNHDA, CDR2 SQIVND (reference sequence).